A single sample is the source of the 29 T cell receptor beta chains below, sequenced in a study of CD8+CD57+ T cells in acquired aplastic anemia. TCR beta VDJ and CDR3 profiling used genomic DNA as template. TCRdb reanalysed the reads using MiXCR and keeps one entry per CDR3 protein. The sample consists of some 180,000 distinct CDR3 sequences, less than 65% of them appearing once. Patients picked for sequencing had shown CD8+CD57+ cell expansion detected by flow cytometry. The sequenced sample consisted of sorted CD4+, CD8+, or CD8+CD57+ T cells (not recorded which) from PBMCs. These receptors originate from a human donor with aplastic anemia.

The CDR3 DNA sequence: TGTGCCAGCAGTTACCGTCTAGCGGGGAGATCCAAAAACATTCAGTACTTC. It yields the protein CASSYRLAGRSKNIQYF. The J gene is TRBJ2-4, the V gene TRBV6-2 or TRBV6-3; TRBD2 aligns across 9 bases. Trimming took 2 bases from V and 2 from J; bases not matched to a gene: 7. In germline, CDR1 is MNHEY, CDR2 SVGEGT. This CDR3 has 17 residues.

This chain connects TRBV6-1 to TRBJ2-6, with unresolved D. V was cut by 8 bases and J by 0 bases, with 11 bases left in between. The CDR3 contains 15 residues. Germline loops: CDR1 MNHNS, CDR2 SASEGT. The CDR3 nucleotides are TGTGCCAGCTCCCTACCGGGCTCTGGGGCCAACGTCCTGACTTTC. Translated, it gives CASSLPGSGANVLTF.

With respect to this clonotype: A read error may produce the germline difference seen at one junction end. V is TRBV12-3 or TRBV12-4 and J is TRBJ2-7; 9 positions match TRBD2. The CDR3 covers 14 residues. CDR3 sequence (DNA): TGTGCCAGCAGGCTTGGACTAGCGAACTACGAGCAGCACTTC. As protein: CASRLGLANYEQHF.

The V and J genes are TRBV12-3 or TRBV12-4 and TRBJ2-3, with unresolved D. This CDR3 contains 13 residues. Trimming took 3 bases from V and 4 from J, leaving 8 bases between them. The CDR3 region is CASSFIGADTQYF. CDR3 DNA: TGTGCCAGCAGTTTTATTGGGGCAGATACGCAGTATTTT.

V is TRBV10-1 and J is TRBJ2-7; possibly TRBD1 for D (5 bases). This CDR3 comprises 15 residues. Trimming took off 8 bases at V and 3 bases at J, with 20 bases between the two ends. Per the germline V gene, CDR1 is WNHNN and CDR2 is SYGVQD (reference sequence). The chain's CDR3 is CASLYGTGGIYEQYF. CDR3 in DNA: TGCGCCAGCCTATACGGAACAGGTGGGATCTACGAGCAGTACTTC.

This clonotype appeared a few times. This could be a read error, since a much larger clone is one nucleotide away. The chain uses TRBV12-3 or TRBV12-4 and TRBJ2-7; D is uncertain. This CDR3 contains 14 residues. CDR3 sequence (DNA): TGTGCCGGCAGTTTTTCCTCTACCGGGTACGAGCAGTACTTC. The encoded protein is CAGSFSSTGYEQYF.

This rearrangement joins TRBV7-9 to TRBJ1-2; TRBD1 might be the D (6 bases). V lost 1 base, J lost 3 bases, and 9 bases lay in between. This CDR3 region has 14 residues. Germline-derived CDR1 and CDR2 are SEHNR and FQNEAQ (reference sequence). CDR3 bases: TGTGCCAGCAGCTTAGGCCAGGGGCACTATGGCTACACCTTC. This codes for CASSLGQGHYGYTF.

V is TRBV20-1 and J is TRBJ2-7, with TRBD1 matching 9 bases. Germline CDR1 reads DFQATT; CDR2 reads SNEGSKA (reference sequence). The CDR3 runs to 13 residues. The J segment lost 2 bases and the V segment lost 6 bases, leaving 5 bases of the junction unmatched. For the CDR3, the DNA is TGCAGTGCAGAGACAGGGGGTACCTACGAGCAGTACTTC. It encodes CSAETGGTYEQYF.

This clonotype was seen ten or more times. The chain couples TRBV7-9 to TRBJ2-3; no definite D call. The CDR3 loop spans 12 amino acids. In germline, CDR1 is SEHNR, CDR2 FQNEAQ (reference sequence). V lost 7 bases and J 6 bases, leaving 11 bases between the germline ends. CDR3 loop: CASTYARDTQYF. Here the CDR3 DNA reads TGTGCCAGCACCTACGCCCGGGATACGCAGTATTTT.

The chain employs TRBV20-1 and TRBJ2-3; D possibly uses TRBD1 or TRBD2 (5 bases each). The V end lost 0 bases, the J end lost 2 bases, and 12 bases lay between the germline ends. The germline gives CDR1 DFQATT, CDR2 SNEGSKA (reference sequence). The CDR3 is 15 residues long. Written as DNA, the CDR3 is TGCAGTGCTAGAGATCTAGGGACCTACACAGATACGCAGTATTTT. This sequence encodes CSARDLGTYTDTQYF.

The V and J genes are TRBV19 and TRBJ1-5, with unresolved D. Deletions cut 5 bases from V and 0 bases from J, with 11 bases between. Germline V lookup: CDR1 LNHDA, CDR2 SQIVND (reference sequence). The CDR3 sequence is 15 residues long. The CDR3 loop is CASSWSTDSNQPQHF. CDR3 coding DNA: TGTGCCAGTAGTTGGTCAACCGATAGCAATCAGCCCCAGCATTTT.

This clonotype was seen once. The chain employs TRBV4-1 and TRBJ2-7; possibly TRBD2 for D (5 bases). The CDR3 loop spans 16 amino acids. Trimming shortened V by 1 base and J by 2 bases, and 15 bases separated the two germline ends. Germline V gene lookup returns CDR1 MGHRA and CDR2 YSYEKL. The DNA of the CDR3 is TGCGCCAGCAGCCAAGGAAATGCGGGTAGGACCTACGAGCAGTACTTC. Its translation is CASSQGNAGRTYEQYF.

The rearrangement links TRBV7-9 to TRBJ1-4, with TRBD1 matching over 9 bases. Germline V gives CDR1 SEHNR, CDR2 FQNEAQ (reference sequence). This CDR3 comprises 14 residues. Trimming cost V 5 bases and J 8 bases; bases outside gene matches: 6. The CDR3 region is CASSRWTGEEKLFF. Here the CDR3 DNA reads TGTGCCAGCAGCCGTTGGACAGGGGAAGAAAAACTGTTTTTT.

The chain links TRBV24-1 to TRBJ1-2, with D unclear. This CDR3 spans 13 amino acids. V was cut by 0 bases and J by 7 bases, with 8 bases left in between. The germline CDR1 and CDR2 sequences are KGHDR and SFDVKD. The CDR3 nucleotides are TGTGCCACCAGTGATTTGTGGGGATCTGGCTACACCTTC. Protein sequence: CATSDLWGSGYTF.

There are a few counts of this clonotype. This chain connects TRBV2 to TRBJ1-1; no firm D call. The CDR3 loop spans 14 amino acids. CDR1 and CDR2 from the germline V gene are SNHLY and FYNNEI. Trimming removed 6 bases from V and 1 base from J, with 12 bases in between. CDR3: CASSRVTGNTEAFF. The DNA for the CDR3 is TGTGCCAGCAGCCGCGTCACCGGGAACACTGAAGCTTTCTTT.

The chain couples TRBV7-9 to TRBJ2-7; D is uncertain. CDR1 is SEHNR, CDR2 FQNEAQ, per germline (reference sequence). The CDR3 loop spans 12 amino acids. V dropped 6 bases and J dropped 4 bases, with 10 bases sitting between them. The CDR3 sequence: CASSLPSYEQYF. The CDR3 DNA reads TGTGCCAGCAGTTTGCCTTCTTACGAGCAGTACTTC. The variable domain in full, with the rest retrieved from reference TRBV7-9 and TRBJ2-7, is DTGVSQNPRHKITKRGQNVTFRCDPISEHNRLYWYRQTLGQGPEFLTYFQNEAQLEKSRLLSDRFSAERPKGSFSTLEIQRTEQGDSAMYLCASSLPSYEQYFGPGTRLTVT.

This clonotype was counted between two and nine times. The V gene is TRBV10-1, the J gene TRBJ2-5; TRBD2 aligns across 13 bases. Germline CDR1 WNHNN, CDR2 SYGVQD (reference sequence). The CDR3 has 16 amino acids. V lost 3 bases to trimming and J lost 4 bases; unmatched junction nucleotides: 5. DNA of the CDR3: TGCGCCAGCAGTGATGGGACTAGCGGGAAGGTAGAGACCCAGTACTTC. It encodes CASSDGTSGKVETQYF.

This clonotype was observed at least ten times. The chain is built from TRBV7-9 and TRBJ1-2; 7 bases agree with TRBD1. V lost 0 bases and J lost 6; bases outside the gene matches: 1. The CDR3 has 13 amino acids. Per the germline V gene, CDR1 is SEHNR and CDR2 is FQNEAQ (reference sequence). The CDR3 is CASSLAGTDGYTF. Written as DNA, the CDR3 is TGTGCCAGCAGCTTAGCCGGGACAGATGGCTACACCTTC.

In DNA, the CDR3 is TGTGCCAGCAGTGAAGCCGGGACAGGGCTCTACGAGCAGTACTTC. Amino acid sequence: CASSEAGTGLYEQYF. V is TRBV2 and J is TRBJ2-7, with 9 positions matching TRBD1. The CDR3 is 15 amino acids. Germline V gene sequence: CDR1 SNHLY, CDR2 FYNNEI. The ends lost 0 bases at V and 3 bases at J; junction bases unmatched: 3. Complete variable domain (other parts from reference TRBV2 and TRBJ2-7): EPEVTQTPSHQVTQMGQEVILRCVPISNHLYFYWYRQILGQKVEFLVSFYNNEISEKSEIFDDQFSVERPDGSNFTLKIRSTKLEDSAMYFCASSEAGTGLYEQYFGPGTRLTVT.

This clonotype is a singleton in its sample. Likely a read error: the CDR3 ends without its conserved phenylalanine or tryptophan. V is TRBV24-1 and J is TRBJ2-7, with D uncertain. CDR3 length: 13 residues. Germline-derived CDR1 and CDR2 are KGHDR and SFDVKD. With 6 bases removed from V and 6 bases from J, the gap between germline ends came to 14 bases. The CDR3 region is CATSKAGEAEQYL. The DNA for the CDR3 is TGTGCCACCAGTAAAGCAGGAGAGGCCGAGCAGTACTTA.

The chain couples TRBV9 to TRBJ1-1; possible D gene TRBD1, 5 bases. In germline, CDR1 is SGDLS, CDR2 YYNGEE. Trimming removed 4 bases at V and 4 bases at J, with 23 bases between. The CDR3 length is 17 residues. The CDR3 DNA reads as TGTGCCAGCAGCTCCCAAGGGACCGAGGAGAGTGTCACTGAAGCTTTCTTT. It codes for CASSSQGTEESVTEAFF.

The chain carries TRBV10-3 and TRBJ2-7, with 9 bases identical to TRBD1. Germline CDR1 and CDR2: ENHRY and SYGVKD. V was clipped by 5 bases and J by 6 bases; unmatched bases: 8. The CDR3 is 14 amino acids. CDR3: CAISIQGAVGEQYF. In DNA form, the CDR3 reads TGTGCCATCAGTATACAGGGGGCGGTGGGCGAGCAGTACTTC.

The chain employs TRBV29-1 and TRBJ1-1; no reliable D call. Germline assignment: CDR1 SQVTM and CDR2 ANQGSEA. The CDR3 length is 10 residues. V lost 4 bases and J lost 9, with 9 bases in between. CDR3 loop: CSVGVGKAFF. In DNA form, the CDR3 reads TGCAGCGTTGGAGTGGGGAAAGCTTTCTTT. Looking up the rest from reference TRBV29-1 and TRBJ1-1 gives the full variable domain: SAVISQKPSRDICQRGTSLTIQCQVDSQVTMMFWYRQQPGQSLTLIATANQGSEATYESGFVIDKFPISRPNLTFSTLTVSNMSPEDSSIYLCSVGVGKAFFGQGTRLTVV.

This chain joins TRBV28 and TRBJ2-3, with D maybe TRBD2 (6 bases). This CDR3 region has 17 residues. Germline CDR1 is MDHEN and CDR2 is SYDVKM. CDR3: CARDTGGTSLRGDTQYF. The CDR3 nucleotides are TGTGCTAGGGATACGGGCGGGACCTCCTTACGGGGAGATACGCAGTATTTT.

DNA of the CDR3: TGTGCCAGCAGCTCCCGGGGGAGCCCCATTAACACAGATACGCAGTATTTT. Protein: CASSSRGSPINTDTQYF. The V call is TRBV7-9, the J call TRBJ2-3; weak D call: TRBD2 (6 bases). The CDR3 runs to 17 residues. CDR1 and CDR2 (germline): SEHNR, FQNEAQ (reference sequence). V lost 4 bases, J lost 2 bases, and 19 bases lay in between.

Here the CDR3 reads CASIGGGRGSPLHF. The CDR3 region has the DNA TGTGCCAGCATAGGGGGGGGGCGCGGGTCACCCCTCCACTTT. The chain joins TRBV25-1 to TRBJ1-6; the D gene is possibly TRBD1 (6 bases). CDR3 length equals 14 residues. Germline CDR1 reads MGHDK; CDR2 reads SYGVNS. Trimming removed 7 bases from V and 10 bases from J, with 17 bases in between.

The V gene is TRBV7-6, the J gene TRBJ2-5; TRBD2 aligns across 8 bases. V lost 5 bases, J lost 4 bases, and 3 bases stayed unmatched. Germline V CDR1 and CDR2: SGHVS, FNYEAQ. This CDR3 region has 13 residues. The CDR3 DNA sequence: TGTGCCAGCAGCCGGGGGGGCACAGAGACCCAGTACTTC. This sequence encodes CASSRGGTETQYF.

The chain uses TRBV29-1 and TRBJ2-2, with a weak D call TRBD1 (5 bases). The germline gives CDR1 SQVTM, CDR2 ANQGSEA. CDR3 length equals 13 residues. Trimming shortened V by 6 bases and J by 4 bases, and 12 bases separated the two germline ends. In DNA form, the CDR3 reads TGCAGCGTCGCGCAGGGCCCCACCGGGGAGCTGTTTTTT. It encodes CSVAQGPTGELFF.

The V call is TRBV12-5, the J call TRBJ2-2, with 10 bases aligning to TRBD1. Per the germline V gene, CDR1 is LGHNT and CDR2 is FRNRAP. V lost 6 bases and J lost 7; bases outside the gene matches: 8. The CDR3 is 15 amino acids. CDR3 sequence: CASGRDRGVGGELFF. DNA of the CDR3: TGTGCTAGTGGCCGGGACAGGGGCGTCGGCGGGGAGCTGTTTTTT. Looking up the rest from reference TRBV12-5 and TRBJ2-2 gives the full variable domain: DARVTQTPRHKVTEMGQEVTMRCQPILGHNTVFWYRQTMMQGLELLAYFRNRAPLDDSGMPKDRFSAEMPDATLATLKIQPSEPRDSAVYFCASGRDRGVGGELFFGEGSRLTVL.